This TCR beta chain was profiled in a study of beta chain features in type 1 diabetes (dated 2018 in TCRdb). For the wider study: Mean age, gender distribution, total cell number and subset yield did not differ between patients and healthy donors. Naive and central memory subsets were obtained from all 30 or so donors, but regulatory and stem cell-like memory subsets were isolated from only 8 patients and 8 healthy donors. In the study, TCRB repertoires of sorted circulating CD4+ T cell subsets from recently diagnosed type 1 diabetes patients were compared with those of matched healthy donors. A total of roughly 99,000,000 sorted cells were examined across all samples, and the number of cells per subset was strongly correlated with RNA yield.

All of the isolated RNA was reverse transcribed with the High Capacity cDNA Reverse Transcription Kit, so expressed TCRB transcripts were sequenced. Naive, central memory and regulatory T cell samples underwent deep immunoSEQ sequencing, averaging about 3.57 million total reads per sample. Sorted cells were lysed in RLT buffer and RNA was extracted with DNase-treated RNeasy Micro or Mini kits, depending on cell number. To prevent cross-contamination, every cell subset was processed on its own, while patient and healthy donor samples were processed together. Using the immunoSEQ multiplex PCR, TCRB sequences were amplified from cDNA into 87-bp fragments spanning the CDR3 region. The amplicons were sequenced using the Illumina HiSeq platform. As for the original processing: Synthetic template baselines were used to correct PCR bias computationally, reads within Hamming distance 2 were collapsed, and singletons that could not be merged were discarded. Reads were aligned to IMGT to assign V, D and J genes, CDR3 length, and insertions or deletions at six rearrangement sites. Clonotype counts were normalized to sorted cell number within each subset before computing true diversity and Gini coefficients with the tcR R package. The overlap coefficient, calculated on TCRB nucleotide sequences, was used to quantify repertoire sharing. Out-of-frame TCRB sequences from naive cells were analyzed as a proxy for the pre-selection repertoire. TCRdb re-hosts the immuneACCESS table, in-frame sequences only. Its copies lack some clones; in the studies checked, an unresolved V gene accounts for under half of them, and the cause for the rest is not known. That table furnishes V, J and clone size, whereas the DNA furnished D and trimming. This sample comprises around 240,000 clones, 9% to 10% of them detected only once. Of the sample, under 0.035% is held by the ten largest clones.

Each donor gave one peripheral blood draw, roughly 120 mL on average, collected into heparinised tubes. Naive, central memory, regulatory and stem cell-like memory CD4+ T cells were sorted on a BD FACSAria II using a panel including CD45RO, CCR7, CD25, CD127, CD95 and CD27. Purity was above 95% for every sorted population. PBMCs were isolated immediately by Lymphoprep density gradient centrifugation and stained directly without culture. To minimize batch effects, samples were stained and sorted in pairs, one healthy donor with one patient per experiment. Trimming removed 4 bases from V and 2 bases from J; the gene matches leave 2 bases unexplained. The CDR3 numbers 14 residues from cysteine through phenylalanine. Here the CDR3 DNA is all that survives: 42 bases in frame from base 1. CDR1 and CDR2 were assigned from the germline V gene as SGHRS and YFSETQ. This clone was counted between two and nine times. Its antigen target is currently unknown. Per-nucleotide qualities are absent, and no much larger clonotype sits a single base away.

Study-level results and caveats: A moderate but significant shortening of TCRB CDR3 length was observed in type 1 diabetes patients in all four CD4+ subsets. At VDJ recombination sites, patients with type 1 diabetes made fewer insertions and deleted more nucleotides, a pattern implying thymic rearrangement abnormalities. Shorter templates might have been favored by PCR, but patient and control samples were amplified and corrected together, so both groups would have been affected equally by any skew. Because small numbers of individuals were included in the HLA sub-analyses, any influence of HLA type on TCRB rearrangement was left unresolved. Sequencing cDNA rather than genomic DNA could over-represent highly expressing activated cells, although activation and CD3 levels did not differ between groups. Naive, central memory and regulatory TCRB repertoires appeared to be more similar among patients than among healthy donors.

Sequenced material: naive CD4+ T cells from blood. The intended sense of this specimen's cell subset or site label: true naive CD4+ T cells. The sequence was collected from a woman between 18 and 29 years old in good health. The V gene is TRBV5-1 and the J gene is TRBJ2-3; TRBD2 aligns with 9 central bases. The CDR3 protein is CASSLAGTTDTQYF. The base sequence is TGCGCCAGCAGCCTAGCGGGAACCACAGATACGCAGTATTTT.